This T cell receptor beta chain was documented in a study of cytomegalovirus exposure and HLA in healthy donors. Broader study findings: In a later analysis, common viral pathogens appeared linked to several of the most significant clusters. TCR beta sequences numbering about 17,000 were associated with HLA alleles at 0.05 false discovery rate in a later analysis. It was reported that TCR beta sequences correctly inferred the HLA-A and HLA-B alleles for most subjects. Evidence from a later analysis indicated that most CMV-associated TCR beta chains looked HLA-restricted.

PCR primers comprised 60 Vbeta and 13 Jbeta primers. Profiled with immunoSEQ multiplex PCR; TCRdb holds only in-frame clones, not every one. The sample has fewer than 110,000 clones, 65% to 85% seen once. As for this clone: Its antigen remains unidentified.

With 8 bases removed from V and 7 bases from J, the gap between germline ends came to 20 bases. This CDR3 spans 15 amino acids. Germline V gene data show CDR1 as SNHLY and CDR2 as FYNNEI. Sequencing input: PBMCs. This receptor was obtained from a woman aged 40 to 50 in good health and CMV-seronegative. The chain carries TRBV2 and TRBJ2-2; D might be TRBD1 (8 bases). The CDR3 DNA reads as TGTGCCAGCGAAGATAGAACAGGGGGGGACGGGGAGCTGTTTTTT. Translation: CASEDRTGGDGELFF. The entire variable domain, with the rest obtained from reference TRBV2 and TRBJ2-2, is as follows: EPEVTQTPSHQVTQMGQEVILRCVPISNHLYFYWYRQILGQKVEFLVSFYNNEISEKSEIFDDQFSVERPDGSNFTLKIRSTKLEDSAMYFCASEDRTGGDGELFFGEGSRLTVL.